This T cell receptor beta chain appears in the sequencing data of a study of blood T cell repertoires in COVID-19. About the study: The United States, Italy and Spain provided the acute and convalescent COVID-19 samples. PBMCs, B-cell-depleted T cells, or T cells provided the cDNA or gDNA that made up the material.

This clone was seen just once. Unmatched junction bases numbered 1, after V lost 7 bases and J lost 5 bases. Germline loops: CDR1 MGHDK, CDR2 SYGVNS. The CDR3 runs 11 residues. Methods used by the authors: Nucleated cell number was recorded as an estimate derived from reference gene primer amplification. Here immunoSEQ multiplex PCR was the method, and the copy in TCRdb shows in-frame clones only, minus some. That table furnishes V, J and clone size, whereas the DNA furnished D and trimming. The sample lists 120,000 to 150,000 clones; around four fifths were seen once. This TCR came from a human donor in a cohort sampled during active COVID-19. The chain is built from TRBV25-1 and TRBJ1-2; 7 bases match TRBD1. Sequencing was carried out using peripheral blood. The CDR3 here is CASTGGYGYTF. In DNA form, the CDR3 reads TGTGCCAGCACAGGGGGATATGGCTACACCTTC.